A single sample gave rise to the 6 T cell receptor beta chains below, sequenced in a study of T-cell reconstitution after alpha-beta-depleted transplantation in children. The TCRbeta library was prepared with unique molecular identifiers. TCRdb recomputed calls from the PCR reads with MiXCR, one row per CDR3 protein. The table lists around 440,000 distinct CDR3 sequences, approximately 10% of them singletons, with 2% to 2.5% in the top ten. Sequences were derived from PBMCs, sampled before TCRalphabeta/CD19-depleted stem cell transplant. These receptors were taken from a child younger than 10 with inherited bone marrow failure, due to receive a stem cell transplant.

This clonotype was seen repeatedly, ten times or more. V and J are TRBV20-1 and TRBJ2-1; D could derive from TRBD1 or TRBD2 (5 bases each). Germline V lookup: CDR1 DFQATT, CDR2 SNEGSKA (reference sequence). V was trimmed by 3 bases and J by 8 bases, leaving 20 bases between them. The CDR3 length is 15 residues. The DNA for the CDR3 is TGCAGTGCTAGCGGGGCGGCGCGTTACAGGTATGAGCAGTTCTTC. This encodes CSASGAARYRYEQFF.

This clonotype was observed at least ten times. The CDR3 loop is CASSKGGRAEQFF. The CDR3 DNA sequence: TGTGCCAGCAGTAAAGGGGGCCGAGCAGAGCAGTTCTTC. This sequence joins TRBV7-9 and TRBJ2-1; 7 nucleotides line up with TRBD1. With 6 bases clipped from V and 10 bases from J, the junction kept 9 bases outside the gene matches. CDR1 SEHNR and CDR2 FQNEAQ come from the germline V gene (reference sequence). There are 13 residues in the CDR3. The variable domain in full, with the rest retrieved from reference TRBV7-9 and TRBJ2-1, is DTGVSQNPRHKITKRGQNVTFRCDPISEHNRLYWYRQTLGQGPEFLTYFQNEAQLEKSRLLSDRFSAERPKGSFSTLEIQRTEQGDSAMYLCASSKGGRAEQFFGPGTRLTVL.

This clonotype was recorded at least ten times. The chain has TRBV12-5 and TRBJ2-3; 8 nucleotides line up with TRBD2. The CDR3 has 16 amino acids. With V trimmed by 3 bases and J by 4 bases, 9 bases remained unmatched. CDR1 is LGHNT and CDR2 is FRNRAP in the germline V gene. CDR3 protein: CASGFSSGGPADTQYF. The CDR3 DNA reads TGTGCTAGTGGTTTCTCGTCGGGAGGGCCAGCAGATACGCAGTATTTT.

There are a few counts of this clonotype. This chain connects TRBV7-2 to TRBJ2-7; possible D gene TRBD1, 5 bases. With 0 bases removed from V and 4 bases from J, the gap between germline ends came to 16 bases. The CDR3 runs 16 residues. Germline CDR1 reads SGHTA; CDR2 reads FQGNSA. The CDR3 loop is CASSLATRQPLYEQYF. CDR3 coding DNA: TGTGCCAGCAGCTTAGCGACCCGACAGCCTCTATACGAGCAGTACTTC.

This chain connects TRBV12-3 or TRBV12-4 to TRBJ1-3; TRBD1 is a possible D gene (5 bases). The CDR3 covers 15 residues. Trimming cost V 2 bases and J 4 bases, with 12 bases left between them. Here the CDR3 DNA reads TGTGCCAGCAGTTTATTCAGGGTGAGGGGAAACACCATATATTTT. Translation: CASSLFRVRGNTIYF.

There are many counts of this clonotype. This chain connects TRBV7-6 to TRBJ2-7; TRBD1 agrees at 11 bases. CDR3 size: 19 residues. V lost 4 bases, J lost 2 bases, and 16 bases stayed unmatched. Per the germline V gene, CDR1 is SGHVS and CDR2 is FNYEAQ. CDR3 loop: CASSYVSGQGVPEPYEQYF. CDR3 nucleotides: TGTGCCAGCAGCTACGTTTCGGGACAGGGGGTCCCTGAACCCTACGAGCAGTACTTC. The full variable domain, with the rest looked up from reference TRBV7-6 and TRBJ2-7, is GAGVSQSPRYKVTKRGQDVALRCDPISGHVSLYWYRQALGQGPEFLTYFNYEAQQDKSGLPNDRFSAERPEGSISTLTIQRTEQRDSAMYRCASSYVSGQGVPEPYEQYFGPGTRLTVT.